These T cell receptor beta chains were read from a single sample in a study of PD-1 blockade in classical Hodgkin lymphoma. Profiling relied on immunoSEQ multiplex PCR, and the TCRdb table lists in-frame clones only, not all of them. This table has over 15,000 clones, about nine tenths appearing once. The sample comprised CD4+ T cells from blood. The receptors stem from a human donor with classical Hodgkin lymphoma. The CDR3 runs from the conserved cysteine through the conserved F or W. Fields, in order: V gene, J gene, D gene, clone size, CDR3 protein, CDR3 DNA. The D gene is left open where the match is weak. Rows give clone size only sometimes, using once, few, many, or a class for an expanded clone.

v_gene: TRBV29-1; j_gene: TRBJ1-2; d_gene: .; abundance: .; CDR3aa: CSVELRGYTF; CDR3nt: TGCAGCGTTGAACTTAGAGGCTACACCTTC
v_gene: TRBV28; j_gene: TRBJ1-1; d_gene: .; abundance: .; CDR3aa: CASTLTPGRKNTEAFF; CDR3nt: TGTGCCAGCACCCTGACTCCGGGACGGAAGAACACTGAAGCTTTCTTT
v_gene: TRBV11-2; j_gene: TRBJ2-6; d_gene: .; abundance: .; CDR3aa: CASSLVDSGANVLTF; CDR3nt: TGTGCCAGCAGCTTAGTTGACTCTGGGGCCAACGTCCTGACTTTC
v_gene: TRBV6-5; j_gene: TRBJ1-2; d_gene: .; abundance: .; CDR3aa: CASFRGPGIHGYTF; CDR3nt: TGTGCCAGCTTTCGGGGGCCCGGTATCCATGGCTACACCTTC
v_gene: TRBV7-6; j_gene: TRBJ1-6; d_gene: .; abundance: .; CDR3aa: CASSLAGDNSPLHF; CDR3nt: TGTGCCAGCAGCTTGGCAGGGGATAATTCACCCCTCCACTTT
v_gene: TRBV5-4; j_gene: TRBJ2-1; d_gene: TRBD2; abundance: .; CDR3aa: CASSRASSGRYNEQFF; CDR3nt: TGTGCCAGCAGCCGCGCTTCTAGCGGGAGGTACAATGAGCAGTTCTTC
v_gene: TRBV11-3; j_gene: TRBJ2-3; d_gene: .; abundance: .; CDR3aa: CASSLVAGEQYF; CDR3nt: TGTGCCAGCAGCTTAGTGGCAGGGGAGCAGTATTTT
v_gene: TRBV7-6; j_gene: TRBJ2-5; d_gene: .; abundance: .; CDR3aa: CASSRGSRERGQETQYF; CDR3nt: TGTGCCAGCAGCCGAGGGTCTCGGGAGAGGGGGCAAGAGACCCAGTACTTC
v_gene: TRBV7-2; j_gene: TRBJ1-2; d_gene: .; abundance: .; CDR3aa: CASGGRSNYGYTF; CDR3nt: TGTGCCAGCGGAGGGCGATCAAACTATGGCTACACCTTC
v_gene: TRBV27; j_gene: TRBJ2-7; d_gene: .; abundance: .; CDR3aa: CASSLTESYEQYF; CDR3nt: TGTGCCAGCAGTTTGACAGAGTCCTACGAGCAGTACTTC
v_gene: TRBV4-1; j_gene: TRBJ2-7; d_gene: TRBD1; abundance: .; CDR3aa: CASSQDWWTGGSHEQYF; CDR3nt: TGCGCCAGCAGCCAAGATTGGTGGACAGGGGGCTCCCACGAGCAGTACTTC
v_gene: TRBV19; j_gene: TRBJ2-3; d_gene: .; abundance: few; CDR3aa: CASSPWFAGTDTQYF; CDR3nt: TGTGCCAGTAGCCCCTGGTTCGCGGGCACAGATACGCAGTATTTT
v_gene: TRBV28; j_gene: TRBJ2-7; d_gene: .; abundance: .; CDR3aa: CASSFPSGMIYEQYF; CDR3nt: TGTGCCAGCAGTTTCCCCTCGGGGATGATCTACGAGCAGTACTTC
v_gene: TRBV5-6; j_gene: TRBJ1-2; d_gene: .; abundance: .; CDR3aa: CASSLGRRVSYGYTF; CDR3nt: TGTGCCAGCAGCTTGGGCCGCAGGGTATCCTATGGCTACACCTTC
v_gene: TRBV6-5; j_gene: TRBJ1-2; d_gene: TRBD1; abundance: .; CDR3aa: CATSGTGALYGYTF; CDR3nt: TGTGCCACCTCTGGGACAGGGGCCCTCTATGGCTACACCTTC
v_gene: TRBV6-5; j_gene: TRBJ2-7; d_gene: .; abundance: once; CDR3aa: CASSYPRDNEQYF; CDR3nt: TGTGCCAGCAGTTACCCCCGGGATAACGAGCAGTACTTC
v_gene: TRBV7-2; j_gene: TRBJ2-2; d_gene: .; abundance: .; CDR3aa: CASSLRSGSNTGELFF; CDR3nt: TGTGCCAGCAGCTTAAGAAGCGGCTCGAACACCGGGGAGCTGTTTTTT
v_gene: TRBV25-1; j_gene: TRBJ2-1; d_gene: TRBD2; abundance: .; CDR3aa: CASSESGTSGNEQFF; CDR3nt: TGTGCCAGCAGTGAGTCCGGGACTAGCGGCAATGAGCAGTTCTTC
v_gene: TRBV28; j_gene: TRBJ2-1; d_gene: .; abundance: .; CDR3aa: CASSIPGTGAEQFF; CDR3nt: TGTGCCAGCAGTATACCCGGGACCGGGGCTGAGCAGTTCTTC
v_gene: TRBV10-3; j_gene: TRBJ2-7; d_gene: .; abundance: .; CDR3aa: CAISGRQGYEQYF; CDR3nt: TGTGCCATCAGTGGCCGGCAGGGCTACGAGCAGTACTTC
v_gene: TRBV7-3; j_gene: TRBJ1-3; d_gene: .; abundance: .; CDR3aa: CASSSVDTIYF; CDR3nt: TGTGCCAGCAGCTCAGTGGACACCATATATTTT
v_gene: TRBV7-4; j_gene: TRBJ1-5; d_gene: .; abundance: .; CDR3aa: CASSQDRGDQPQHF; CDR3nt: TGTGCCAGCAGCCAGGACAGAGGAGATCAGCCCCAGCATTTT
v_gene: TRBV19; j_gene: TRBJ1-2; d_gene: .; abundance: .; CDR3aa: CASTGTLGTGYTF; CDR3nt: TGTGCCAGTACCGGGACCCTAGGGACTGGCTACACCTTC
v_gene: TRBV5-1; j_gene: TRBJ1-1; d_gene: .; abundance: .; CDR3aa: CASSFGPLNTEAFF; CDR3nt: TGCGCCAGCAGCTTCGGACCCCTGAACACTGAAGCTTTCTTT
v_gene: TRBV19; j_gene: TRBJ2-5; d_gene: .; abundance: .; CDR3aa: CASSPFSGETQYF; CDR3nt: TGTGCCAGTAGCCCCTTTTCAGGGGAGACCCAGTACTTC
v_gene: TRBV6-5; j_gene: TRBJ2-7; d_gene: .; abundance: .; CDR3aa: CASSDSDYEQYF; CDR3nt: TGTGCCAGCAGCGACAGTGATTACGAGCAGTACTTC
v_gene: TRBV5-1; j_gene: TRBJ2-5; d_gene: TRBD2; abundance: once; CDR3aa: CASSWRGADQETQYF; CDR3nt: TGCGCCAGCAGTTGGCGGGGGGCGGACCAAGAGACCCAGTACTTC
v_gene: TRBV11-2; j_gene: TRBJ2-3; d_gene: .; abundance: .; CDR3aa: CASSLGLADTQYF; CDR3nt: TGTGCCAGCAGCTTAGGTTTAGCAGATACGCAGTATTTT
v_gene: TRBV9; j_gene: TRBJ2-2; d_gene: TRBD1; abundance: .; CDR3aa: CASSVRTGNTGELFF; CDR3nt: TGTGCCAGCAGCGTACGGACAGGGAACACCGGGGAGCTGTTTTTT
v_gene: TRBV15; j_gene: TRBJ1-1; d_gene: .; abundance: .; CDR3aa: CATSLRRLNTEAFF; CDR3nt: TGTGCCACCAGCTTGAGACGGCTGAACACTGAAGCTTTCTTT
v_gene: TRBV10-3; j_gene: TRBJ2-3; d_gene: TRBD2; abundance: .; CDR3aa: CAISGRALDTQYF; CDR3nt: TGTGCCATCAGCGGGAGGGCCTTGGATACGCAGTATTTT
v_gene: TRBV19; j_gene: TRBJ2-1; d_gene: TRBD2; abundance: .; CDR3aa: CASSIASGNEQFF; CDR3nt: TGTGCCAGTAGTATCGCTAGCGGCAATGAGCAGTTCTTC
v_gene: TRBV7-2; j_gene: TRBJ1-4; d_gene: TRBD1; abundance: .; CDR3aa: CASSNRDRGTNEKLFF; CDR3nt: TGTGCCAGCAGCAACCGGGACAGGGGGACTAATGAAAAACTGTTTTTT
v_gene: TRBV28; j_gene: TRBJ1-2; d_gene: .; abundance: .; CDR3aa: CASSLSTGSYGYTF; CDR3nt: TGTGCCAGCAGTTTATCTACAGGGAGCTATGGCTACACCTTC
v_gene: TRBV7-6; j_gene: TRBJ1-5; d_gene: TRBD1; abundance: .; CDR3aa: CASSLGQGQPQHF; CDR3nt: TGTGCCAGCAGCTTGGGACAGGGCCAGCCCCAGCATTTT
v_gene: TRBV2; j_gene: TRBJ2-4; d_gene: TRBD2; abundance: .; CDR3aa: CASSETSGLLAKNIQYF; CDR3nt: TGTGCCAGCAGTGAGACTAGCGGGCTGCTAGCCAAAAACATTCAGTACTTC
v_gene: TRBV5-1; j_gene: TRBJ1-4; d_gene: .; abundance: .; CDR3aa: CASSLATNEKLFF; CDR3nt: TGCGCCAGCAGCTTGGCCACTAATGAAAAACTGTTTTTT
v_gene: TRBV7-9; j_gene: TRBJ2-7; d_gene: .; abundance: .; CDR3aa: CASSENWGPRSSHEQYF; CDR3nt: TGTGCCAGCAGCGAGAATTGGGGCCCAAGAAGTTCGCACGAGCAGTACTTC
v_gene: TRBV11-2; j_gene: TRBJ1-5; d_gene: .; abundance: .; CDR3aa: CASSFTAALNQPQHF; CDR3nt: TGTGCCAGCAGCTTTACCGCGGCCCTCAATCAGCCCCAGCATTTT
v_gene: TRBV30; j_gene: TRBJ2-2; d_gene: .; abundance: .; CDR3aa: CAWSVLSGLGELFF; CDR3nt: TGTGCCTGGAGTGTTCTATCGGGGCTCGGGGAGCTGTTTTTT
v_gene: TRBV20-1; j_gene: TRBJ2-7; d_gene: .; abundance: .; CDR3aa: CSARLVYEQYF; CDR3nt: TGCAGTGCTAGACTAGTCTACGAGCAGTACTTC
v_gene: TRBV29-1; j_gene: TRBJ2-1; d_gene: TRBD2; abundance: once; CDR3aa: CSVRPAGSYNEQFF; CDR3nt: TGCAGCGTCCGGCCAGCGGGGTCCTACAATGAGCAGTTCTTC
v_gene: TRBV19; j_gene: TRBJ1-2; d_gene: .; abundance: once; CDR3aa: CASTDDSGTYGYTF; CDR3nt: TGTGCCAGCACTGACGACAGTGGAACCTATGGCTACACCTTC
v_gene: TRBV5-8; j_gene: TRBJ2-7; d_gene: TRBD1; abundance: .; CDR3aa: CAASATGTGYEEQYF; CDR3nt: TGTGCCGCCTCCGCTACCGGGACAGGGTATGAGGAGCAGTACTTC
v_gene: TRBV18; j_gene: TRBJ2-7; d_gene: TRBD2; abundance: .; CDR3aa: CASSDQGLAYEQYF; CDR3nt: TGTGCCAGCTCAGACCAGGGACTAGCCTACGAGCAGTACTTC
v_gene: TRBV18; j_gene: TRBJ2-2; d_gene: .; abundance: .; CDR3aa: CASSPRAGTGELFF; CDR3nt: TGTGCCAGCTCACCAAGGGCAGGGACCGGGGAGCTGTTTTTT
v_gene: TRBV12-5; j_gene: TRBJ2-3; d_gene: TRBD1; abundance: .; CDR3aa: CASGQGGTGNADTQYF; CDR3nt: TGTGCTAGTGGTCAAGGGGGGACAGGGAACGCAGATACGCAGTATTTT
v_gene: TRBV2; j_gene: TRBJ2-1; d_gene: TRBD2; abundance: once; CDR3aa: CASSVFSGPYNEQFF; CDR3nt: TGTGCCAGCAGTGTTTTTAGCGGGCCCTACAATGAGCAGTTCTTC
v_gene: TRBV2; j_gene: TRBJ2-7; d_gene: TRBD2; abundance: .; CDR3aa: CASNPSGSPDEQYF; CDR3nt: TGTGCCAGCAACCCTAGCGGTAGCCCGGACGAGCAGTACTTC
v_gene: TRBV11-3; j_gene: TRBJ2-5; d_gene: TRBD2; abundance: .; CDR3aa: CASRGLAETQYF; CDR3nt: TGTGCCAGCAGAGGACTAGCGGAGACCCAGTACTTC
v_gene: TRBV9; j_gene: TRBJ1-2; d_gene: .; abundance: .; CDR3aa: CASSPGTRNYGYTF; CDR3nt: TGTGCCAGCAGCCCCGGGACAAGGAACTATGGCTACACCTTC